This T cell receptor beta chain stems from a study of T cell changes during pregnancy in multiple sclerosis (dated by TCRdb to the late 2010s). Regarding the study in general: In women with multiple sclerosis, the researchers looked at how the T cell repertoire shifted as pregnancy progressed.

As regards this clone: Its target antigen remains unknown. Per-nucleotide qualities are absent, and no much larger clonotype sits a single base away.

To prepare the library, the immunoSEQ multiplex PCR assay was applied. TCRdb took this table from immuneACCESS and kept in-frame rearrangements with V and J called. Such tables lack part of the clones; where checked against another copy, unresolved V genes explain under half of the gap, and the rest is unexplained. The sample table contains tens of thousands of clones; only one count was recorded for 92% of them. The ten largest clones add up to approximately 0.2% of the sample. The germline V gene gives CDR1 as SGHVS and CDR2 as FNYEAQ. There are 14 amino acids in the CDR3, from cysteine to phenylalanine inclusive. CDR3 DNA only is kept here, 42 bases in frame from base 1. Deletion took 5 bases off V and 5 bases off J, with a span of 13 bases between the germline ends.

Sample: CD4+ T cells from peripheral blood mononuclear cells, taken in the second trimester of pregnancy. This receptor was identified in a female donor with multiple sclerosis, enrolled in a pregnancy study. The rearrangement combines TRBV7-6 with TRBJ2-1, with a tentative D gene TRBD2 over 6 matching bases. In nucleotide form, the sequence is TGTGCCAGCAGCCCGCGGGACGGACACAATGAGCAGTTCTTC. Translated, it gives CASSPRDGHNEQFF.